The 2 T cell receptor beta chains in this list originate from one sample, sequenced in a study of shared clonotypes between healthy human individuals. TCRdb's table, derived via immunoSEQ multiplex PCR, lists solely in-frame clones and lacks some. This table holds about 2.1 million clones, approximately 92% found once. Naive CD8 isolation took CD45RO-negative cells positively selected for CCR7 and excluded terminally differentiated effector memory CD45RA+ cells. The specimen sequenced was naive CD8+ T cells from PBMCs. The receptor set was obtained from a man between 18 and 29 years old in good health. Some clones in this sample may be carry-over from other donors' samples.

The CDR3 spells CASTPGTSVTYEQYF. In DNA form, the CDR3 reads TGTGCCAGCACTCCAGGGACTAGCGTTACCTACGAGCAGTACTTC. This chain connects TRBV18 to TRBJ2-7, with 10 bases aligning to TRBD2. CDR3 length: 15 amino acids. V was pared by 8 bases and J by 2 bases, with 9 bases of the junction left unmatched. CDR1 is KGHSH, CDR2 LQKENI, per germline. Combining the CDR3 with reference TRBV18 and TRBJ2-7 gives the whole variable domain NAGVMQNPRHLVRRRGQEARLRCSPMKGHSHVYWYRQLPEEGLKFMVYLQKENIIDESGMPKERFSAEFPKEGPSILRIQQVVRGDSAAYFCASTPGTSVTYEQYFGPGTRLTVT.

The V and J genes are TRBV6-5 and TRBJ2-5; the D gene is possibly TRBD2 (5 bases). The length of the CDR3 is 15 residues. Per the germline V gene, CDR1 is MNHEY and CDR2 is SVGAGI. The V and J ends lost 0 bases and 5 bases respectively, with 13 bases between them. Written as DNA, the CDR3 is TGTGCCAGCAGTTACTCGATCGGGGTAGGCGAGACCCAGTACTTC. Encoded protein: CASSYSIGVGETQYF.